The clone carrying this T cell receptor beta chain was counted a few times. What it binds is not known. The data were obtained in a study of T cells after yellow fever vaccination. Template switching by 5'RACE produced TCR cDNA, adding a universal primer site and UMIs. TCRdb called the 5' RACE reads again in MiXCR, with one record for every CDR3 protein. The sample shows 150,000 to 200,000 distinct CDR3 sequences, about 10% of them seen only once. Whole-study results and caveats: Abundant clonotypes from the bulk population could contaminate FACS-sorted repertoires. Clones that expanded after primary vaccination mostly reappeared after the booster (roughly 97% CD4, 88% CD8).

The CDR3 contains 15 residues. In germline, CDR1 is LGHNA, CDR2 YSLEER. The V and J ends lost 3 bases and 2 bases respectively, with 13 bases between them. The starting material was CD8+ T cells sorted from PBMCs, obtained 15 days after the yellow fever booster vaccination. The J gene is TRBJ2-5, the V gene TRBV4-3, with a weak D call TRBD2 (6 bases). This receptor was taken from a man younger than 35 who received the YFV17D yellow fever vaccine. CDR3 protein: CASSHSSGGQETQYF. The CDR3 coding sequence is TGCGCCAGCAGCCACTCTTCAGGAGGGCAAGAGACCCAGTACTTC.